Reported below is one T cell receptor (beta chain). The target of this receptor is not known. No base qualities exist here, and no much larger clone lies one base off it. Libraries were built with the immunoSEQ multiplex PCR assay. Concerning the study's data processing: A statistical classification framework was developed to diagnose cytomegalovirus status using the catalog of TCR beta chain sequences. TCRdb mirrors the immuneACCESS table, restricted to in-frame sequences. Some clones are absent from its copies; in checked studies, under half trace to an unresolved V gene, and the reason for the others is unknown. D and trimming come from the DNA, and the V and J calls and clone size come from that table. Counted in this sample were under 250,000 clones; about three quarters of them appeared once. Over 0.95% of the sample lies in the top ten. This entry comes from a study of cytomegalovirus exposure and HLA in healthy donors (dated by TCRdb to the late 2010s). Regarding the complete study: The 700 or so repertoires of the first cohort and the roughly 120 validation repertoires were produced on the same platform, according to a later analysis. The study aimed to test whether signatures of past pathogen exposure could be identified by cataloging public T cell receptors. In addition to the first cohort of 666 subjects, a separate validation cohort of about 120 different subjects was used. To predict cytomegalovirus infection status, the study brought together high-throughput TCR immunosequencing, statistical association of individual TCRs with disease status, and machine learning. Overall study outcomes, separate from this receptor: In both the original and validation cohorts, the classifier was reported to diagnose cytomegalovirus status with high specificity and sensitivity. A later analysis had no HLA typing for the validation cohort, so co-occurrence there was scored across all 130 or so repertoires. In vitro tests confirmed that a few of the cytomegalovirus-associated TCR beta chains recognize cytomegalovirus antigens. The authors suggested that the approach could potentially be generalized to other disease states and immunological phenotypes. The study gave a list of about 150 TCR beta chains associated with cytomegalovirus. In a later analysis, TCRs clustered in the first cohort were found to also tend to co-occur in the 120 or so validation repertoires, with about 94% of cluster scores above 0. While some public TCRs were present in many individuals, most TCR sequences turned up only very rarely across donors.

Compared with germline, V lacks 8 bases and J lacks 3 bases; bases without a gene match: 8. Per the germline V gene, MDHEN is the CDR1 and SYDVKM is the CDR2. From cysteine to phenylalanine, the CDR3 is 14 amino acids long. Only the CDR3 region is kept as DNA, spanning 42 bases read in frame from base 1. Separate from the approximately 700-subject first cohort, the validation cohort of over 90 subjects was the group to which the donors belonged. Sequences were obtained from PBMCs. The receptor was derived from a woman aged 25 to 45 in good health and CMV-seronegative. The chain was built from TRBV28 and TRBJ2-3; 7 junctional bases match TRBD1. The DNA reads TGTGCCAGCGGGTCGACAGGGTCGACAGATACGCAGTATTTT. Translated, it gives CASGSTGSTDTQYF.